The 20 T cell receptor beta chains below come from one sample, sequenced in a study of blood T cell repertoires in COVID-19. Clones were read by immunoSEQ multiplex PCR, and TCRdb kept only the in-frame ones, dropping some. The sample shows hundreds of thousands of clones, under 90% of them seen only once. The material sequenced was peripheral blood. All receptors derive from a woman in her 50s who had recovered from COVID-19.

This clone has a single count. The rearrangement uses TRBV13 and TRBJ2-2; D remains ambiguous. CDR3 length equals 15 residues. The ends were cut back, 3 bases at V and 2 bases at J, with 10 bases in the middle. Germline values: CDR1 PRHDT, CDR2 FYEKMQ (reference sequence). The CDR3 sequence: CASSFRATNTGELFF. CDR3 DNA: TGTGCCAGCAGCTTTCGAGCCACTAACACCGGGGAGCTGTTTTTT.

CDR3 coding DNA: TGTGCCAGCAGTTTATCAGGAGGGACTCCAGGGACCCAGTACTTC. It encodes CASSLSGGTPGTQYF. The chain is built from TRBV27 and TRBJ2-5; maybe TRBD2 (6 bases). The CDR3 sequence is 15 residues long. Trimming took off 0 bases at V and 7 bases at J, with 15 bases between the two ends. From germline, CDR1 is MNHEY and CDR2 SMNVEV (reference sequence).

The V gene is TRBV27, the J gene TRBJ2-1; 10 bases are shared with TRBD2. Germline assignment: CDR1 MNHEY and CDR2 SMNVEV (reference sequence). The CDR3 consists of 14 residues. The ends lost 5 bases at V and 2 bases at J; junction bases unmatched: 0. CDR3 DNA: TGTGCCAGCAGTACTAGCGGGGCCTACAATGAGCAGTTCTTC. Its protein product is CASSTSGAYNEQFF.

This clone is a singleton in its sample. The chain has TRBV27 and TRBJ1-6; 8 bases are a match to TRBD1. With V trimmed by 4 bases and J by 5 bases, 1 base remained unmatched. The CDR3 covers 14 residues. In germline, CDR1 is MNHEY, CDR2 SMNVEV (reference sequence). The CDR3 region has the DNA TGTGCCAGCAGTTCGGGACAGGATAATTCACCCCTCCACTTT. This codes for CASSSGQDNSPLHF.

The V call is TRBV7-9, the J call TRBJ1-4; 8 bases match TRBD1. The CDR3 covers 14 residues. With 5 bases clipped from V and 4 bases from J, the junction kept 3 bases outside the gene matches. Germline V gene lookup returns CDR1 SEHNR and CDR2 FQNEAQ (reference sequence). CDR3 DNA: TGTGCCAGCAGCCCGGACAGGGTTAATGAAAAACTGTTTTTT. Its protein product is CASSPDRVNEKLFF.

The chain uses TRBV11-3 and TRBJ2-1; the match to TRBD2 covers 9 bases. The V segment lost 1 base and the J segment 10 bases; nucleotides outside the gene matches: 2. Germline V gene lookup returns CDR1 SGHNT and CDR2 YENEEA. There are 13 residues in the CDR3. CDR3 DNA: TGTGCCAGCAGCTTAGTAGCGGGAGAGGAGCAGTTCTTC. It yields the protein CASSLVAGEEQFF.

In its sample, this clone was seen once. V is TRBV5-8 and J is TRBJ1-2; D call uncertain. CDR1 and CDR2 (germline): SGHTS, YDEGEE. This CDR3 is built from 16 residues. Deletions cut 4 bases from V and 5 bases from J, with 21 bases between. CDR3 nucleotide sequence: TGTGCCAGCAGCCTCGGGGTTCTTCACCGGCTATATGGCTACACCTTC. It translates to CASSLGVLHRLYGYTF. Full variable domain (missing parts from reference TRBV5-8 and TRBJ1-2): EAGVTQSPTHLIKTRGQQATLRCSPISGHTSVYWYQQALGLGLQFLLWYDEGEERNRGNFPPRFSGRQFPNYSSELNVNALELEDSALYLCASSLGVLHRLYGYTFGSGTRLTVV.

The V and J genes are TRBV5-1 and TRBJ2-3; 7 nucleotides line up with TRBD2. The CDR3 spans 15 residues. CDR1 is SGHRS and CDR2 is YFSETQ in the germline V gene. The ends lost 2 bases at V and 6 bases at J; junction bases unmatched: 9. DNA for the CDR3: TGCGCCAGCAGCTTTGGAGCGGTGGGGGGGGATACGCAGTATTTT. This gives the protein CASSFGAVGGDTQYF.

CDR3: CASSYSGTGVYEQYF. CDR3 DNA: TGTGCCAGCAGTTATTCCGGGACAGGGGTCTACGAGCAGTACTTC. The chain joins TRBV6-5 to TRBJ2-7; 10 bases match TRBD1. This CDR3 spans 15 amino acids. The trim removed 3 bases at V and 3 bases at J, leaving 5 bases unmatched. From germline, CDR1 is MNHEY and CDR2 SVGAGI.

The CDR3 reads CASSFVRQGAGADTQYF. DNA for the CDR3: TGTGCCAGCAGCTTCGTACGACAGGGGGCAGGGGCAGATACGCAGTATTTT. V and J are TRBV7-2 and TRBJ2-3, with 10 bases identical to TRBD1. Germline V gene lookup returns CDR1 SGHTA and CDR2 FQGNSA. CDR3 length: 17 residues. V lost 3 bases to trimming and J lost 4 bases; unmatched junction nucleotides: 10.

The chain couples TRBV9 to TRBJ2-1, with TRBD2 identical over 10 bases. CDR3 length: 21 amino acids. The J segment lost 0 bases and the V segment lost 4 bases, leaving 19 bases of the junction unmatched. Germline loops: CDR1 SGDLS, CDR2 YYNGEE. This CDR3 is CASSHFSGRPSRDSSYNEQFF. CDR3 DNA sequence: TGTGCCAGCAGCCATTTTAGCGGGAGGCCCTCACGAGACAGCTCCTACAATGAGCAGTTCTTC.

The V call is TRBV10-3, the J call TRBJ2-1; D uncertain. V lost 7 bases to trimming and J lost 0 bases, with 13 bases between them. Germline V gene lookup returns CDR1 ENHRY and CDR2 SYGVKD. The length of the CDR3 is 15 residues. The CDR3 protein is CAIILDGVSYNEQFF. Here the CDR3 DNA reads TGTGCCATCATCTTAGACGGAGTCTCCTACAATGAGCAGTTCTTC.

The chain couples TRBV5-1 to TRBJ1-1, with D uncertain. CDR1 is SGHRS, CDR2 YFSETQ, per germline. With 4 bases removed from V and 3 bases from J, the gap between germline ends came to 13 bases. CDR3 length equals 14 residues. This chain's CDR3 is CASSPEGKYTEAFF. DNA of the CDR3: TGCGCCAGCAGCCCGGAGGGCAAATACACTGAAGCTTTCTTT.

The chain links TRBV4-3 to TRBJ1-3, with D possibly TRBD1 on 5 matching bases. V was cut by 0 bases and J by 0 bases, with 15 bases left in between. CDR3 length equals 18 residues. Germline V gives CDR1 LGHNA, CDR2 YSLEER. CDR3 region: CASSQDRGTPRSGNTIYF. CDR3 DNA: TGCGCCAGCAGCCAAGATCGAGGGACTCCCCGCTCTGGAAACACCATATATTTT.

The chain is built from TRBV9 and TRBJ1-1; 10 bases fit TRBD1. The V gene's germline CDR1 is SGDLS and CDR2 YYNGEE. With 0 bases clipped from V and 0 bases from J, the junction kept 5 bases outside the gene matches. The CDR3 runs to 17 residues. CDR3 nucleotides: TGTGCCAGCAGCGTAGTGGACAGGGGGGTCATGAACACTGAAGCTTTCTTT. Translation: CASSVVDRGVMNTEAFF. The whole variable domain, filled in from reference TRBV9 and TRBJ1-1, reads DSGVTQTPKHLITATGQRVTLRCSPRSGDLSVYWYQQSLDQGLQFLIQYYNGEERAKGNILERFSAQQFPDLHSELNLSSLELGDSALYFCASSVVDRGVMNTEAFFGQGTRLTVV.

The V and J genes are TRBV7-2 and TRBJ1-3, with 7 bases identical to TRBD1. Germline V gives CDR1 SGHTA, CDR2 FQGNSA. This CDR3 spans 14 amino acids. The junction had 2 bases not matched to a gene; V was cut back by 3 bases and J by 3 bases. The CDR3 DNA is TGTGCCAGCAGCTTTGGACAGGATGGAAACACCATATATTTT. Protein product: CASSFGQDGNTIYF.

V gene TRBV5-8 combines with J gene TRBJ2-7; D possibly corresponds to TRBD2 (5 bases). The CDR3 has 15 residues. CDR1 is SGHTS, CDR2 YDEGEE, per germline. V lost 4 bases to trimming and J lost 4 bases, with 18 bases between them. This CDR3 reads CASSLRALAPYEQYF. For the CDR3, the DNA is TGTGCCAGCAGCCTTCGGGCCCTAGCCCCTTACGAGCAGTACTTC.

The V and J genes are TRBV30 and TRBJ2-5; D is possibly TRBD1 (6 bases). The V end was cut by 3 bases, the J end by 2 bases, with 10 bases between. Germline V CDR1 and CDR2: GTSNPN, SVGIG (reference sequence). The CDR3 runs to 13 residues. DNA of the CDR3: TGTGCCTGGAGACAGGGTAGGCAAGAGACCCAGTACTTC. Residues: CAWRQGRQETQYF. Looking up the rest from reference TRBV30 and TRBJ2-5 gives the full variable domain: SQTIHQWPATLVQPVGSPLSLECTVEGTSNPNLYWYRQAAGRGLQLLFYSVGIGQISSEVPQNLSASRPQDRQFILSSKKLLLSDSGFYLCAWRQGRQETQYFGPGTRLLVL.

This clone showed up just a few times. This sequence joins TRBV11-1 and TRBJ2-7; the D gene is possibly TRBD2 (5 bases). The CDR3 consists of 14 residues. V was cut by 5 bases and J by 1 base, with 12 bases left in between. Germline values: CDR1 SGHAT, CDR2 FQDESV (reference sequence). CDR3 in amino acids: CASSPLSGSYEQYF. As DNA, the CDR3 is TGTGCCAGCAGCCCATTAAGCGGATCCTACGAGCAGTACTTC.

The chain uses TRBV4-3 and TRBJ2-7, with 7 bases matching TRBD2. The CDR3 has 15 residues. Germline CDR1 is LGHNA and CDR2 is YSLEER. With 2 bases clipped from V and 3 bases from J, the junction kept 7 bases outside the gene matches. The CDR3 spells CASSQKEGGGYEQYF. For the CDR3, the DNA is TGCGCCAGCAGCCAAAAGGAGGGCGGGGGCTACGAGCAGTACTTC.